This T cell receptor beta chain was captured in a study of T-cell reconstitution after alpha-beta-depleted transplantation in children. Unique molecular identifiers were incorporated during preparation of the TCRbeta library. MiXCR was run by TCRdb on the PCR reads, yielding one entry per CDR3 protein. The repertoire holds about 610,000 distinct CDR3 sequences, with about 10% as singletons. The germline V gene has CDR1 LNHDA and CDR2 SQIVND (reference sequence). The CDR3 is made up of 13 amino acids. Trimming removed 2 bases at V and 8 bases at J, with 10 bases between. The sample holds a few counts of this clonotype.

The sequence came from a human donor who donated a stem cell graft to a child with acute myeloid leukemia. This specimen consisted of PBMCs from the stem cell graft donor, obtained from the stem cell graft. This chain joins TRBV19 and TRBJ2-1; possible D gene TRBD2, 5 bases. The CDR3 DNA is TGTGCCAGTAGTATACCCTTGCGGGATGAGCAGTTCTTC. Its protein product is CASSIPLRDEQFF.